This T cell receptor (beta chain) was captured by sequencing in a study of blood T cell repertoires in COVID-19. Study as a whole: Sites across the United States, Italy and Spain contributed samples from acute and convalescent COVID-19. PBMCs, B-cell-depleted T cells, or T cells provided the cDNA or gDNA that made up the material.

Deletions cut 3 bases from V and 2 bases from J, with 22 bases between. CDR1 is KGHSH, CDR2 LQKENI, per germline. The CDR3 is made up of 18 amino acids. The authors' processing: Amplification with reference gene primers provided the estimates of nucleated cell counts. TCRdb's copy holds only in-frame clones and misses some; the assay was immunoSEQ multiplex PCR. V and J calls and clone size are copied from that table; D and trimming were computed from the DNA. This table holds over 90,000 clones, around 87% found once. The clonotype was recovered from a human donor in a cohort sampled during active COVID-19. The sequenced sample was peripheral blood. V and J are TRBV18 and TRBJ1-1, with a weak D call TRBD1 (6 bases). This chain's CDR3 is CASSPQQGSVELNTEAFF. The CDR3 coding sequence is TGTGCCAGCTCACCTCAACAGGGCTCGGTCGAGCTCAACACTGAAGCTTTCTTT.